The clone carrying this TCR beta chain has only a few counts. It was with a sample-barcoded 5' primer and a J-beta primer mix that a second PCR of roughly 6 to 12 cycles was run. Tagging of each cDNA molecule was performed by a template-switch adaptor with 12 random nucleotides. Via MiXCR, TCRdb re-called the 5' RACE reads, giving one row per CDR3 protein. Of 500,000 to 650,000 distinct CDR3 sequences in the sample, roughly a quarter were seen once. The data originate from a study of blood T cells in healthy people across ages. Study-level information: About one barcoded beta molecule was captured per two T cells (by template switching).

The CDR3 spans 14 residues. CDR1 is MNHEY and CDR2 is SMNVEV in the germline V gene (reference sequence). V was cut by 2 bases and J by 2 bases, with 9 bases left in between. Separately, the same data were catalogued under a study of T cells of mothers and their children. From that paper: A second PCR was performed with the M1S primer. This primer added sample barcodes and 2-4 random nucleotides.

This sequence originates from a boy between 2 and 10 years old in good health. The chain combines TRBV27 with TRBJ1-1; D is unresolved. Input material: blood. The CDR3 loop reads CASSLRRENTEAFF. The CDR3 coding sequence is TGTGCCAGCAGTTTAAGAAGGGAAAACACTGAAGCTTTCTTT.